The present T cell receptor (beta chain) was sequenced within a study of blood T cell repertoires in COVID-19. Study context: The analysed material was cDNA or gDNA that came from T cells, B-cell-depleted T cells, or PBMCs.

Data came from immunoSEQ multiplex PCR; TCRdb stores just in-frame clones and leaves some out. Among fewer than 150,000 clones, about four fifths were seen once, and the ten largest hold about 20%. The germline CDR1 and CDR2 sequences are ENHRY and SYGVKD. With 1 base clipped from V and 7 bases from J, the junction kept 6 bases outside the gene matches. The CDR3 runs 15 residues. Categorization into cohorts depended on clinical history that participants reported. Symptom resolution, clearance, or two negative PCRs marked donors in Cohort 3 as recovered. Material for sequencing was PBMCs or T cells enriched from blood (not recorded which). This sequence was found in a young man who had recovered from COVID-19. The J gene is TRBJ2-5, the V gene TRBV10-3, with 10 bases lining up with TRBD1. This CDR3 reads CAISELGQGYGTQYF. The CDR3 region has the DNA TGTGCCATCAGTGAGTTGGGACAGGGGTACGGGACCCAGTACTTC.